Following are 21 T cell receptor beta chains from one sample sequenced in a study of cytomegalovirus exposure and HLA in healthy donors. Both 60 Vbeta primers and 13 Jbeta primers went into the PCR. Using immunoSEQ multiplex PCR, the repertoire was profiled, and TCRdb retains in-frame clones only, with some absent. The top ten hold about 0.094% of the sample, which has 150,000 to 250,000 clones, about four fifths seen once. What was sequenced was PBMCs. The receptors were sampled from a boy younger than 10 in good health and CMV-seronegative.

This clone has just a few counts. The V call is TRBV6-1, the J call TRBJ1-5, with 7 bases lining up with TRBD1. V dropped 6 bases and J dropped 2; count of bases not matched to a gene: 7. The germline gives CDR1 MNHNS, CDR2 SASEGT. This CDR3 is 15 amino acids long. The DNA of the CDR3 is TGTGCCAGCAGGGGGACAGCGTATGGCAATCAGCCCCAGCATTTT. As protein: CASRGTAYGNQPQHF.

The chain carries TRBV11-2 and TRBJ2-1; 11 bases match TRBD2. The CDR3 covers 19 residues. The germline V gene has CDR1 SGHAT and CDR2 FQNNGV. V was pared by 5 bases and J by 0 bases, with 12 bases of the junction left unmatched. The CDR3 nucleotides read TGTGCCAGCAGCCCCCGGGCGACTAGCGGGGCCGACTCCTACAATGAGCAGTTCTTC. This sequence encodes CASSPRATSGADSYNEQFF. Based on the CDR3 plus reference TRBV11-2 and TRBJ2-1, the full variable domain is EAGVAQSPRYKIIEKRQSVAFWCNPISGHATLYWYQQILGQGPKLLIQFQNNGVVDDSQLPKDRFSAERLKGVDSTLKIQPAKLEDSAVYLCASSPRATSGADSYNEQFFGPGTRLTVL.

This clone was found a few times. CDR3 bases: TGTGCCAGCAGCCTTCGGGATAGCGCGGATGAGCAGTTCTTC. Protein product: CASSLRDSADEQFF. The rearrangement joins TRBV7-2 to TRBJ2-1, with D tentatively TRBD2 (5 bases). Germline V gives CDR1 SGHTA, CDR2 FQGNSA. V was shortened by 5 bases and J by 8 bases, with 16 bases between the two germline ends. The length of the CDR3 is 14 residues.

The V call is TRBV6-1, the J call TRBJ1-5, with TRBD1 as a possible D gene (5 bases). V lost 4 bases and J lost 3, with 22 bases in between. Germline CDR1 and CDR2: MNHNS and SASEGT. The CDR3 extends over 18 amino acids. Here the CDR3 reads CASSGALDNSAPNQPQHF. CDR3 DNA: TGTGCCAGCAGTGGGGCCCTGGACAACTCAGCCCCCAATCAGCCCCAGCATTTT.

The chain couples TRBV27 to TRBJ2-7, with 9 positions matching TRBD2. With V trimmed by 8 bases and J by 2 bases, 4 bases remained unmatched. The CDR3 consists of 13 residues. CDR1 and CDR2 from the germline V gene are MNHEY and SMNVEV (reference sequence). The CDR3 loop reads CASHASGAYEQYF. The CDR3 region has the DNA TGTGCCAGCCATGCTAGCGGGGCCTACGAGCAGTACTTC.

The V call is TRBV5-1, the J call TRBJ2-3; perhaps TRBD2 as D (6 bases). CDR3 length equals 13 residues. Germline CDR1 SGHRS, CDR2 YFSETQ. V was shortened by 3 bases and J by 8 bases, with 13 bases between the two germline ends. Here the CDR3 reads CASSWGELGTQYF. Written as DNA, the CDR3 is TGCGCCAGCAGCTGGGGGGAGCTTGGTACGCAGTATTTT.

CDR3 coding DNA: TGTGCCAGCAGTCCACGGGGGGGGAGCTCTGGGGCCAACGTCCTGACTTTC. Protein: CASSPRGGSSGANVLTF. This chain joins TRBV27 and TRBJ2-6; TRBD2 agrees at 8 bases. V was clipped by 5 bases and J by 0 bases; unmatched bases: 6. The CDR3 spans 17 residues. Per germline, CDR1 MNHEY and CDR2 SMNVEV (reference sequence).

This chain joins TRBV10-3 and TRBJ2-7; 7 bases agree with TRBD2. Trimming removed 4 bases from V and 3 bases from J; junction bases left unmatched: 3. CDR1 and CDR2 from the germline V gene are ENHRY and SYGVKD. The CDR3 is 13 residues long. The CDR3 sequence is CAISVGLNYEQYF. The CDR3 coding sequence is TGTGCCATCAGTGTGGGACTAAACTACGAGCAGTACTTC.

This CDR3 is CASSILGLSNEKLFF. The CDR3 DNA sequence: TGTGCCAGTAGTATTTTGGGACTTTCTAATGAAAAACTGTTTTTT. The chain is built from TRBV19 and TRBJ1-4; D possibly corresponds to TRBD1 (5 bases). V lost 3 bases to trimming and J lost 3 bases, with 11 bases between them. This CDR3 has 15 residues. Germline V gene lookup returns CDR1 LNHDA and CDR2 SQIVND (reference sequence).

V is TRBV27 and J is TRBJ1-3; D is unresolved. Germline assignment: CDR1 MNHEY and CDR2 SMNVEV (reference sequence). The length of the CDR3 is 16 residues. Trimming cost V 5 bases and J 0 bases, with 14 bases left between them. The CDR3 DNA reads TGTGCCAGCAGTCCCTCTCTAGTGAGCTCTGGAAACACCATATATTTT. The encoded protein is CASSPSLVSSGNTIYF.

The rearrangement joins TRBV4-1 to TRBJ2-1; D uncertain. The ends were cut back, 2 bases at V and 9 bases at J, with 17 bases in the middle. Germline assignment: CDR1 MGHRA and CDR2 YSYEKL. The CDR3 totals 15 residues. The CDR3 nucleotides read TGCGCCAGCAGCCAACGCACCACTCTAGTAGGTGAGCAGTTCTTC. This codes for CASSQRTTLVGEQFF.

The genes are TRBV19 and TRBJ1-1; TRBD1 is a possible D gene (5 bases). With 11 bases removed from V and 1 base from J, the gap between germline ends came to 11 bases. CDR1 and CDR2 from the germline V gene are LNHDA and SQIVND (reference sequence). The CDR3 is 12 residues long. CDR3 sequence (DNA): TGTGCCTCCTGGGGGGAGAACACTGAAGCTTTCTTT. Protein product: CASWGENTEAFF.

The rearrangement uses TRBV9 and TRBJ1-3; D perhaps matches TRBD1 (5 bases). Germline loops: CDR1 SGDLS, CDR2 YYNGEE. The CDR3 runs to 14 residues. V gave up 7 bases and J gave up 0 bases, with 11 bases separating them. The CDR3 nucleotides read TGTGCCAGCGGCAGGGCGATCTCTGGAAACACCATATATTTT. Protein: CASGRAISGNTIYF.

This clone came up once. The V call is TRBV6-6, the J call TRBJ2-1; 14 bases fit TRBD2. V lost 0 bases and J lost 8; bases outside the gene matches: 3. Germline values: CDR1 MNHNY, CDR2 SVGAGI (reference sequence). The CDR3 sequence is 16 residues long. This CDR3 is CASSYSGTSGGYEQFF. In nucleotides, the CDR3 is TGTGCCAGCAGTTACTCGGGGACTAGCGGGGGCTATGAGCAGTTCTTC.

This sequence joins TRBV5-1 and TRBJ2-1, with D tentatively TRBD1 (6 bases). Germline CDR1 is SGHRS and CDR2 is YFSETQ. Trimming took off 3 bases at V and 6 bases at J, with 10 bases between the two ends. CDR3 length equals 13 residues. CDR3 loop: CASSSIQGNEQFF. The CDR3 nucleotides read TGCGCCAGCAGCTCCATACAGGGCAATGAGCAGTTCTTC.

The CDR3 sequence is CASSQGRGLAGLYF. The CDR3 DNA reads as TGCGCCAGCAGCCAAGGACGGGGACTAGCGGGGTTGTATTTT. This rearrangement joins TRBV4-1 to TRBJ2-3, with TRBD2 matching 13 bases. The V and J ends lost 1 base and 14 bases, in that order; junction bases with no gene match: 6. Germline V gene data show CDR1 as MGHRA and CDR2 as YSYEKL. CDR3 length: 14 amino acids.

The chain employs TRBV5-1 and TRBJ2-2, with D tentatively TRBD1 (6 bases). V lost 4 bases to trimming and J lost 4 bases, with 17 bases between them. The CDR3 has 16 residues. Germline assignment: CDR1 SGHRS and CDR2 YFSETQ. The CDR3 is CASSPSLGAGTGELFF. The CDR3 coding sequence is TGCGCCAGCAGCCCCTCATTGGGGGCAGGCACCGGGGAGCTGTTTTTT.

The chain is built from TRBV7-9 and TRBJ1-1, with a weak D call TRBD1 (6 bases). V was pared by 9 bases and J by 0 bases, with 14 bases between. Germline V gene sequence: CDR1 SEHNR, CDR2 FQNEAQ (reference sequence). The CDR3 is made up of 14 amino acids. For the CDR3, the DNA is TGTGCCAGAGGGACAAACTTCATGAACACTGAAGCTTTCTTT. Its translation is CARGTNFMNTEAFF.

This rearrangement joins TRBV5-1 to TRBJ1-6; possible D gene TRBD1, 5 bases. V gave up 3 bases and J gave up 9 bases, with 16 bases separating them. CDR1 and CDR2 (germline): SGHRS, YFSETQ. The CDR3 is 15 residues long. The CDR3 sequence is CASSSNPGGGSPLHF. In DNA, the CDR3 is TGCGCCAGCAGCTCCAACCCTGGGGGGGGTTCACCCCTCCACTTT.

Note on this clone: Other DNA sequences in this specimen translate into the identical CDR3. V gene TRBV6-5 combines with J gene TRBJ2-3, with 9 bases aligning to TRBD2. The CDR3 runs to 14 residues. Looked up from germline, CDR1 is MNHEY and CDR2 is SVGAGI. V dropped 5 bases and J dropped 1; count of bases not matched to a gene: 1. CDR3: CASSLAGRTDTQYF. In DNA, the CDR3 is TGTGCCAGCAGTCTAGCGGGGCGCACAGATACGCAGTATTTT.

The chain joins TRBV19 to TRBJ1-2; 7 positions match TRBD1. The CDR3 is 18 residues long. Germline V gene data show CDR1 as LNHDA and CDR2 as SQIVND (reference sequence). Trimming removed 3 bases from V and 0 bases from J; junction bases left unmatched: 13. The CDR3 bases are TGTGCCAGTAGTATGTTGAAAAGGGGGCTCTTCCCTAACTATGGCTACACCTTC. This gives the protein CASSMLKRGLFPNYGYTF.